The entry below gives a single TCR beta chain sequence along with its context. No antigen is known for it. Using RNA transcripts, the TCR beta CDR3 regions were amplified. Following a first-round RT-PCR that used HTBI primers, a second-round multiplex PCR was carried out. TCRdb used MiXCR to reprocess the multiplex PCR reads, holding one entry per CDR3 protein. The repertoire holds some 160,000 distinct CDR3 sequences, with 39% as singletons. Certain patients were not enrolled. These were patients with other autoimmune diseases, uncontrolled infections, pregnancy or lactation. A diagnosis was made from clinical symptoms together with serum thyroxine, TRAb, thyroid ultrasound and orbital computed tomography. Fresh peripheral blood (around 9.7 ml) yielded the PBMCs. The data derive from a study of Graves' ophthalmopathy and Graves' hyperthyroidism. The study, taken as a whole, reports: Most clonotypes expanded in thyroid above 0.001 frequency were present in blood too.

Germline values: CDR1 SGHDN, CDR2 FVKESK. Trimming took 2 bases from V and 3 from J; bases not matched to a gene: 3. The CDR3 sequence is 14 residues long. This receptor was obtained from a man aged 25-45 years with Graves' ophthalmopathy. The chain is built from TRBV14 and TRBJ1-1; 7 positions agree with TRBD1. The sequenced sample consisted of peripheral blood. Here the CDR3 reads CASSQMTGYTEAFF. CDR3 in DNA: TGTGCCAGCAGCCAAATGACAGGGTACACTGAAGCTTTCTTT.